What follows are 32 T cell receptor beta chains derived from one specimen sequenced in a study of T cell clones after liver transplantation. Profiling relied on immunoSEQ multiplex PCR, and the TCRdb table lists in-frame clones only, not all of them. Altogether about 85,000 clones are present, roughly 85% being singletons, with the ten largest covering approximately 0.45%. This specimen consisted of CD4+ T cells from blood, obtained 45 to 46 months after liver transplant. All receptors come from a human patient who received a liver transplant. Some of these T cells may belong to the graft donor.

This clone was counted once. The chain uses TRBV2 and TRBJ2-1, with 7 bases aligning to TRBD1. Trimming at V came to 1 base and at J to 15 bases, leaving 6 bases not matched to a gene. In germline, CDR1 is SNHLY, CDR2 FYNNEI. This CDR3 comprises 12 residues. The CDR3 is CASSEERGPPFF. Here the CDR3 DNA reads TGTGCCAGCAGTGAAGAGAGGGGGCCGCCGTTCTTC.

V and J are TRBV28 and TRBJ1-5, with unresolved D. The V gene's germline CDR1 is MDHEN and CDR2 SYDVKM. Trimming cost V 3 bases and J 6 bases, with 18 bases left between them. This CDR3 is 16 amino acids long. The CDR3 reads CASSFVKRGKGQPQHF. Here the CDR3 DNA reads TGTGCCAGCAGTTTTGTGAAGCGCGGGAAGGGTCAGCCCCAGCATTTT.

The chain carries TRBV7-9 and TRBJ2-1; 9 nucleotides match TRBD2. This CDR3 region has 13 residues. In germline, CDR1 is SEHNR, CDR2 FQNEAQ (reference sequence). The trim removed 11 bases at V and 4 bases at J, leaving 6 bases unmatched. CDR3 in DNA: TGTGCCTCTAAGCGGGAGGCTTACAATGAGCAGTTCTTC. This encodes CASKREAYNEQFF.

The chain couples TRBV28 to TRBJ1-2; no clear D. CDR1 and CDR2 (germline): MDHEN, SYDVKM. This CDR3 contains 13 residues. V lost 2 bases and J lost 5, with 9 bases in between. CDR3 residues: CASSLIGMYGYTF. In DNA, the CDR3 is TGTGCCAGCAGTTTAATAGGAATGTATGGCTACACCTTC.

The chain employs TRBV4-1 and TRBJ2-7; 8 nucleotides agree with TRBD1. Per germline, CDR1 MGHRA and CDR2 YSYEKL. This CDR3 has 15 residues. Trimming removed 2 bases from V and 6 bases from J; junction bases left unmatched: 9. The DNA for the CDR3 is TGCGCCAGCAGCCAATTGTACGGACAGGGCGGCGAGCAGTACTTC. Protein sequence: CASSQLYGQGGEQYF.

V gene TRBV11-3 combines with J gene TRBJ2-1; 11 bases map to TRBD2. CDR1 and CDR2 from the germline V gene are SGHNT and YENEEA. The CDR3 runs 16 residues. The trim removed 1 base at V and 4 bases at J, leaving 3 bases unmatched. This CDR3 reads CASSLVSSGGYNEQFF. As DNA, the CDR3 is TGTGCCAGCAGCTTAGTCTCTAGCGGGGGGTACAATGAGCAGTTCTTC.

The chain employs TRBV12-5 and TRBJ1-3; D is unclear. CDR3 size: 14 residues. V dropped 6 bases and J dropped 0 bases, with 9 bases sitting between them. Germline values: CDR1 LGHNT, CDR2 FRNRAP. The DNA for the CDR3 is TGTGCTAGTGGCGCAGGAGGCTCTGGAAACACCATATATTTT. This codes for CASGAGGSGNTIYF.

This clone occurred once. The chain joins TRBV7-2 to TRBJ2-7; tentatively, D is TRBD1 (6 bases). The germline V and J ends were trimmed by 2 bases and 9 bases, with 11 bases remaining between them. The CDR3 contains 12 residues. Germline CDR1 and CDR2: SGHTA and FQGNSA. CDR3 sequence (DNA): TGTGCCAGCAGCTTAACAGGGTTGGGGCAGTACTTC. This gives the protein CASSLTGLGQYF. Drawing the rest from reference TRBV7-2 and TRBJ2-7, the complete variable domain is GAGVSQSPSNKVTEKGKDVELRCDPISGHTALYWYRQSLGQGLEFLIYFQGNSAPDKSGLPSDRFSAERTGGSVSTLTIQRTQQEDSAVYLCASSLTGLGQYFGPGTRLTVT.

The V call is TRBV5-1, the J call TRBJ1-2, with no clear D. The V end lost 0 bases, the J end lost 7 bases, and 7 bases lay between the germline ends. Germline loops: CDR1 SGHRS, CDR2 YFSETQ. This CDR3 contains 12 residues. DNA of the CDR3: TGCGCCAGCAGCTTGGAGGGTCCTGGCTACACCTTC. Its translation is CASSLEGPGYTF.

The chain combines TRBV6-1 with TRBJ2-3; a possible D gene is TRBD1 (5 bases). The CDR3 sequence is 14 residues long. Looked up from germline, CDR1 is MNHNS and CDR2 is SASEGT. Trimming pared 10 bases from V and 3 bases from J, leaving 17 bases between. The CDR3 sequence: CAIRVDMRTDTQYF. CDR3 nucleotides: TGTGCCATCCGGGTGGACATGAGGACAGATACGCAGTATTTT.

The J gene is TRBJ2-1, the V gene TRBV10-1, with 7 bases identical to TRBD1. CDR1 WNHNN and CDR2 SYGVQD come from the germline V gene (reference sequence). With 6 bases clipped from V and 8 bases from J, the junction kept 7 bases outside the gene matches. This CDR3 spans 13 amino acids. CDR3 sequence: CASSRQGSHEQFF. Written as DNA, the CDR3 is TGCGCCAGCAGCAGACAGGGTAGCCATGAGCAGTTCTTC.

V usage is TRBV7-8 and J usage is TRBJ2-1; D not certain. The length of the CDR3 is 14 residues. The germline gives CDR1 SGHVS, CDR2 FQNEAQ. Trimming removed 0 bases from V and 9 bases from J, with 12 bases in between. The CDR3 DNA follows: TGTGCCAGCAGCTTAGCGCGGCTGGTTGGTGAGCAGTTCTTC. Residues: CASSLARLVGEQFF.

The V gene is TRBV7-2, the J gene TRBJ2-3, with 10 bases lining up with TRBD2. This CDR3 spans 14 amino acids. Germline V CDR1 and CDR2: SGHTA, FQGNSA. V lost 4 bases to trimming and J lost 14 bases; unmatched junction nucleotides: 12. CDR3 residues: CASSSRTSGTGLYF. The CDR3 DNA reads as TGTGCCAGCAGCTCGAGGACTAGCGGAACGGGGCTGTATTTT. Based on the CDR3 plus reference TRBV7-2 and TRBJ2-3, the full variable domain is GAGVSQSPSNKVTEKGKDVELRCDPISGHTALYWYRQSLGQGLEFLIYFQGNSAPDKSGLPSDRFSAERTGGSVSTLTIQRTQQEDSAVYLCASSSRTSGTGLYFGPGTRLTVL.

CDR3 amino acids: CASSLAGTGYEKLFF. The CDR3 nucleotides read TGTGCCAGCAGCTTGGCCGGGACAGGGTATGAAAAACTGTTTTTT. The chain links TRBV5-5 to TRBJ1-4; 9 bases fit TRBD1. The CDR3 spans 15 residues. Trimming took 0 bases from V and 6 from J; bases not matched to a gene: 3. The germline gives CDR1 SGHKS, CDR2 YYEKEE (reference sequence).

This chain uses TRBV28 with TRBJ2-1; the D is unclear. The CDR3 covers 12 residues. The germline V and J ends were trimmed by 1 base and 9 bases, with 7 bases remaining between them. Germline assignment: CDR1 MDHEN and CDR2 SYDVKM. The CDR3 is CASSLYVGEQFF. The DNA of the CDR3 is TGTGCCAGCAGTTTATATGTTGGTGAGCAGTTCTTC.

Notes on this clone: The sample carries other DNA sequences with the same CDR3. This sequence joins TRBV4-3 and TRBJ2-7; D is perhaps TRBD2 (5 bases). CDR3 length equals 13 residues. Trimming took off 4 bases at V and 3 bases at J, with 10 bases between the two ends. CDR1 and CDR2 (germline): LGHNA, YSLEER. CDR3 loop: CASSPGKGYEQYF. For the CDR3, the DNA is TGCGCCAGCAGCCCCGGGAAGGGCTACGAGCAGTACTTC.

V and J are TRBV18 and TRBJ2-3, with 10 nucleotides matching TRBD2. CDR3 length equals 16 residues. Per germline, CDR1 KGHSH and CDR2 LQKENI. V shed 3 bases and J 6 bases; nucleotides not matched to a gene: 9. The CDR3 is CASSPALAGGRDTQYF. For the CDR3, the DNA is TGTGCCAGCTCACCGGCGTTAGCGGGAGGCCGGGATACGCAGTATTTT.

CDR3 residues: CASSLTPRNQPQHF. DNA of the CDR3: TGTGCCAGCAGCTTAACCCCGCGCAATCAGCCCCAGCATTTT. The chain joins TRBV7-2 to TRBJ1-5; no clear D. The ends were cut back, 2 bases at V and 2 bases at J, with 7 bases in the middle. The germline V gene encodes CDR1 SGHTA and CDR2 FQGNSA. The CDR3 has 14 residues.

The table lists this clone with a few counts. DNA for the CDR3: TGTGCCAGCAGTTCCGCACCGGAGACCCAGTACTTC. This sequence encodes CASSSAPETQYF. This chain links TRBV6-5 with TRBJ2-5; D not resolved. V lost 4 bases and J 5 bases, leaving 8 bases between the germline ends. Germline V gene lookup returns CDR1 MNHEY and CDR2 SVGAGI. CDR3 size: 12 residues.

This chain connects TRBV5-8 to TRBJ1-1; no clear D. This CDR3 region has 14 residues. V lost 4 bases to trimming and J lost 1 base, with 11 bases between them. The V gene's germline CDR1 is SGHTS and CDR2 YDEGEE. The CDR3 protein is CASSLVAGNTEAFF. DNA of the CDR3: TGTGCCAGCAGCCTGGTAGCGGGGAACACTGAAGCTTTCTTT.

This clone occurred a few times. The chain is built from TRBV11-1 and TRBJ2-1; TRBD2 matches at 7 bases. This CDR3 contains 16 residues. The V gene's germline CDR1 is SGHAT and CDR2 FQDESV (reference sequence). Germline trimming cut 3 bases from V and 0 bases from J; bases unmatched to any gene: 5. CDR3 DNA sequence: TGTGCCAGCAGCTTCAGGACTAGGAGCTCCTACAATGAGCAGTTCTTC. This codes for CASSFRTRSSYNEQFF.

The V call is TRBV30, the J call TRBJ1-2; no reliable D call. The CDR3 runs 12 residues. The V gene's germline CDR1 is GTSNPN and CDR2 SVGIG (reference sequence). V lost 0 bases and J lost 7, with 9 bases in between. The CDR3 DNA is TGTGCCTGGAGTGTACATCTCGGTGGCTACACCTTC. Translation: CAWSVHLGGYTF.

The CDR3 sequence: CATLQGNTIYF. CDR3 sequence (DNA): TGTGCCACTCTACAGGGGAACACCATATATTTT. This chain links TRBV19 with TRBJ1-3, with 7 bases that match TRBD1. Germline V gene data show CDR1 as LNHDA and CDR2 as SQIVND (reference sequence). This CDR3 is 11 amino acids long. V dropped 10 bases and J dropped 7; count of bases not matched to a gene: 4.

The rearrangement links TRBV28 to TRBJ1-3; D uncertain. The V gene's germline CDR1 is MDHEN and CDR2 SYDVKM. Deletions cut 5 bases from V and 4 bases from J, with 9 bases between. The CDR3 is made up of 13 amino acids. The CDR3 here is CASSLEYGNTIYF. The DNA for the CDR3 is TGTGCCAGCAGTCTGGAGTACGGAAACACCATATATTTT.

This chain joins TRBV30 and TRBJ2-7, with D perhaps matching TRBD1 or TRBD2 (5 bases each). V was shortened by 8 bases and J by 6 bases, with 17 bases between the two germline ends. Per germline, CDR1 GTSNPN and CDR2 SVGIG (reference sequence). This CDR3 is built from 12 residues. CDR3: CARDQRSGEQYF. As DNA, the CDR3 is TGTGCCAGGGACCAGCGGTCCGGCGAGCAGTACTTC.

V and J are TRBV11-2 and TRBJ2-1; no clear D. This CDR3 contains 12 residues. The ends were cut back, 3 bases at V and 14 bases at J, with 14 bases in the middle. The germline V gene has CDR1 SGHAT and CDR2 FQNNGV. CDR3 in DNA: TGTGCCAGCAGCTTCGTTTTTTTTAGCAAGTTCTTC. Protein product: CASSFVFFSKFF.

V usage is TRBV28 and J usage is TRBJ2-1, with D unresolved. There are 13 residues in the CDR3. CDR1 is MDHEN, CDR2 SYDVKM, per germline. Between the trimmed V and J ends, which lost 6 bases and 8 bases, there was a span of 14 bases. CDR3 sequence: CASRFPARYEQFF. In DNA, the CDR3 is TGTGCCAGCAGGTTCCCCGCCCGGTATGAGCAGTTCTTC.

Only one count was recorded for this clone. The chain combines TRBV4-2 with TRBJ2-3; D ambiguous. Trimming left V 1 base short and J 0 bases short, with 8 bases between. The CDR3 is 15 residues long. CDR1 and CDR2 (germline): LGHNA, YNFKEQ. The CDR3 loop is CASSQVWGSTDTQYF. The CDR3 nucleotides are TGTGCCAGCAGCCAAGTCTGGGGAAGCACAGATACGCAGTATTTT.

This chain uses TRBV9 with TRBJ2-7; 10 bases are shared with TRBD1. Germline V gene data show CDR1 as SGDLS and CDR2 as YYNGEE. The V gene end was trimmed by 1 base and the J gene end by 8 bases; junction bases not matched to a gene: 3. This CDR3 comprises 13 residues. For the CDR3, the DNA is TGTGCCAGCAGCGTAAGGGGACAGGGGCAGCAGTACTTC. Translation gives CASSVRGQGQQYF.

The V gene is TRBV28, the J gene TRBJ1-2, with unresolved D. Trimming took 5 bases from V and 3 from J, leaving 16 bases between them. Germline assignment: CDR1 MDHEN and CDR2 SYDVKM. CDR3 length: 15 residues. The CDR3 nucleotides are TGTGCCAGCAGTCCAGCCGGGCAAAATTACTATGGCTACACCTTC. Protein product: CASSPAGQNYYGYTF.

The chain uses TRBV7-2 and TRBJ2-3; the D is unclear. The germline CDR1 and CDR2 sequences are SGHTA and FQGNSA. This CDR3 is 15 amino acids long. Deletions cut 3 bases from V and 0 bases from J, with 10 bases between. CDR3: CASSFISDSTDTQYF. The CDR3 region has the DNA TGTGCCAGCAGCTTTATCAGCGACAGCACAGATACGCAGTATTTT.

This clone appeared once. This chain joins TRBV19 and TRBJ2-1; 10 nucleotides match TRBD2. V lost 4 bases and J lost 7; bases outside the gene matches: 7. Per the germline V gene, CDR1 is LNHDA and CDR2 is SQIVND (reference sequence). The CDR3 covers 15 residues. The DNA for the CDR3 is TGTGCCAGTAGTAGCGTAGCGGGAGGTAGGAATGAGCAGTTCTTC. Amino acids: CASSSVAGGRNEQFF.